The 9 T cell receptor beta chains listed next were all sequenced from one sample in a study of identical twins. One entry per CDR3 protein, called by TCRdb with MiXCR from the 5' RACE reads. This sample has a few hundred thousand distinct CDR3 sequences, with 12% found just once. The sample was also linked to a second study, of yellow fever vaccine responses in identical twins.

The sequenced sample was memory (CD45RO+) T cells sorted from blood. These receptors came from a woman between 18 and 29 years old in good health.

CDR3 region: CASSHERGKNIQYF. In nucleotides, the CDR3 is TGTGCCAGCAGCCACGAACGCGGCAAAAACATTCAGTACTTC. This chain connects TRBV3-1 to TRBJ2-4; no clear D gene. The CDR3 has 14 amino acids. The germline gives CDR1 LGHDT, CDR2 YNNKEL (reference sequence). Between the trimmed V and J ends, which lost 3 bases and 3 bases, there was a span of 9 bases.

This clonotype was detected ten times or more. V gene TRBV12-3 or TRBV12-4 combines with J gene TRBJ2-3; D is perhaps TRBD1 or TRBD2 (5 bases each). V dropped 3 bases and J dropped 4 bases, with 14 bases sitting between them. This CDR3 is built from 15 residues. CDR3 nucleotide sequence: TGTGCCAGCAGTTTTGGCGGTGGGGGTCCAGATACGCAGTATTTT. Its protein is CASSFGGGGPDTQYF.

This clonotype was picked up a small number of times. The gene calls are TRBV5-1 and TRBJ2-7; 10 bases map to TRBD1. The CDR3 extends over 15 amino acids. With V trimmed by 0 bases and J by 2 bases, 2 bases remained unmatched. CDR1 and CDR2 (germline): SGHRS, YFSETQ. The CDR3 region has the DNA TGCGCCAGCAGCTTGGGCGGGACAGGGGCCTACGAGCAGTACTTC. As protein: CASSLGGTGAYEQYF.

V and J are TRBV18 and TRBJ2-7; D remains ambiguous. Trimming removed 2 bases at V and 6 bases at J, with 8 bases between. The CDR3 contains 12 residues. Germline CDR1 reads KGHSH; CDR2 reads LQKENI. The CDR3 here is CASSPVGIEQYF. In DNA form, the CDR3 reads TGTGCCAGCTCACCAGTAGGGATCGAGCAGTACTTC.

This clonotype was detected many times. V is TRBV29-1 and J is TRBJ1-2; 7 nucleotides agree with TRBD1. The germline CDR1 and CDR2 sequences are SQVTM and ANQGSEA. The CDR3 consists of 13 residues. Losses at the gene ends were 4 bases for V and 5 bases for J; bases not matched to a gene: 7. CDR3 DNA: TGCAGCGTTGTCGGGACAGCCCAATATGGCTACACCTTC. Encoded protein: CSVVGTAQYGYTF.

DNA for the CDR3: TGTGCCAGCAGCCGGGTCGGGGGAGACAGCACTGAAGCTTTCTTT. Its protein is CASSRVGGDSTEAFF. The rearrangement joins TRBV4-2 to TRBJ1-1; possibly TRBD1 for D (5 bases). CDR3 length: 15 amino acids. V was trimmed by 4 bases and J by 4 bases, leaving 16 bases between them. Germline V lookup: CDR1 LGHNA, CDR2 YNFKEQ.

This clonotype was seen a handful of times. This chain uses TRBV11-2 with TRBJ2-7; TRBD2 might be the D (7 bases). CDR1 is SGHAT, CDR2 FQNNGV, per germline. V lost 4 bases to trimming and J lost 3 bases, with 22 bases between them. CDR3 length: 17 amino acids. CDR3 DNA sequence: TGTGCCAGCAGCTCGCTAGGGGGACATAGGGAGGGCTACGAGCAGTACTTC. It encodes CASSSLGGHREGYEQYF.

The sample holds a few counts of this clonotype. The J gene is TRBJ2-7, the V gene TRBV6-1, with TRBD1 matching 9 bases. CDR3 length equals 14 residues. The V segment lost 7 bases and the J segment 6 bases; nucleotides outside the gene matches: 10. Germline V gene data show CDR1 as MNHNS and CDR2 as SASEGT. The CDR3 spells CASTPGTGRREQYF. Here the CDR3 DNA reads TGTGCCAGCACCCCCGGGACAGGGAGGCGCGAGCAGTACTTC.

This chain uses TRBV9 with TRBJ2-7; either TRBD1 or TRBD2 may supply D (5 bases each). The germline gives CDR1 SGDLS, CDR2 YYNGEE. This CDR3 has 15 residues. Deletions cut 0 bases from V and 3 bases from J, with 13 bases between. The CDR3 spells CASSVDLGDRYEQYF. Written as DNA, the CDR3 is TGTGCCAGCAGCGTAGATCTCGGGGACCGCTACGAGCAGTACTTC.